Listed below are T cell receptor beta chains from one sample, sequenced in a study of cytomegalovirus exposure and HLA in healthy donors. TCRdb keeps only in-frame clones here, not all; method: immunoSEQ multiplex PCR. The sample holds 35,000 to 45,000 clones. The sequenced sample consisted of PBMCs. The receptor set was obtained from a male donor in good health and CMV-seronegative. CDR3s leave out the opening cysteine and the closing phenylalanine or tryptophan.

cdr3_aa,v_call,j_call
ASSPPRDRNIQY,TRBV7-9,TRBJ2-4
ASSGLAGGPRETQY,TRBV25-1,TRBJ2-5
ASSVATGGDRFNQPQH,TRBV9,TRBJ1-5
ASSPRRDRNSPLH,TRBV18,TRBJ1-6
ASKAGGSYNEQF,TRBV10-2,TRBJ2-1
ASSEGGLSNQPQH,TRBV6-1,TRBJ1-5
AISGQGTSKNIQY,TRBV10-3,TRBJ2-4
ASKGPGGNAGTQY,TRBV2,TRBJ2-3
ASSIGTGTGDGQPQH,TRBV19,TRBJ1-5
ASSSGGGNTEAF,TRBV7-6,TRBJ1-1
ASTNLNTEAF,TRBV6-5,TRBJ1-1
ASRRGEIGNTIY,TRBV6-6,TRBJ1-3
ASGRDGGEAF,TRBV5-1,TRBJ1-1
AIRGQHGYT,TRBV10-3,TRBJ1-2
ASSYSSRGTAEAF,TRBV6-5,TRBJ1-1
ASSLGGINQPQH,TRBV27,TRBJ1-5
ASSFGSGTYNEQF,TRBV11-2,TRBJ2-1
ASSYSGTGGADTQY,TRBV6-6,TRBJ2-3
ASSSQTGGNTIY,TRBV5-1,TRBJ1-3
ASSYDRGEGYT,TRBV6-5,TRBJ1-2
ASSDRQDYNEQF,TRBV14,TRBJ2-1
ASSFGQTDSGNTIY,TRBV11-2,TRBJ1-3
ASSLGLLSADTQY,TRBV5-1,TRBJ2-3
ASSYPGGRDQPQH,TRBV19,TRBJ1-5
ASSESVPYNEQF,TRBV6-1,TRBJ2-1
ASSLGQEVYEQY,TRBV13,TRBJ2-7
ASRQGATGNTIY,TRBV28,TRBJ1-3
ASGLSGPGVSNQPQH,TRBV7-9,TRBJ1-5
ASRYENIQY,TRBV6-1,TRBJ2-4
ASSQWTGRNSPLH,TRBV5-1,TRBJ1-6
ASTKGTGGWSTGELF,TRBV19,TRBJ2-2
ASSFGTGVNEQY,TRBV27,TRBJ2-7
ASSARTGGNTGELF,TRBV6-1,TRBJ2-2
ASSLGRGSNYGYT,TRBV28,TRBJ1-2
ASSPGLGGTEAF,TRBV7-2,TRBJ1-1
SVGGGSGNTIY,TRBV29-1,TRBJ1-3
SVHRTGGTSGELF,TRBV29-1,TRBJ2-2
ASSPPSRNEQY,TRBV18,TRBJ2-7
ASSYSPGGVVNTEAF,TRBV7-9,TRBJ1-1
ASSQDMAGGLGEQF,TRBV4-1,TRBJ2-1
ASRGGDRDTGELF,TRBV6-5,TRBJ2-2
ASTPLSGELF,TRBV6-5,TRBJ2-2
ASSLSRGDEQY,TRBV5-1,NA
ASSAGTQLYNEQF,TRBV9,TRBJ2-1
ASSSRGVYEQY,TRBV13,TRBJ2-7
ASRAGDSNQPQH,TRBV6-6,TRBJ1-5